Below are 29 T cell receptor beta chains sequenced from a single sample in a study of cytomegalovirus exposure and HLA in healthy donors. It was with 60 Vbeta and 13 Jbeta primers that the PCR ran. Sequenced by immunoSEQ multiplex PCR; TCRdb stores in-frame clones only, minus some. The table has some 270,000 clones, 75% to 85% seen once. Sequencing was performed on PBMCs. These receptors were collected from a girl aged 2-10 years in good health and CMV-seronegative.

The V gene is TRBV6-6, the J gene TRBJ2-1; tentatively, D is TRBD1 (6 bases). This CDR3 spans 16 amino acids. CDR1 is MNHNY and CDR2 is SVGAGI in the germline V gene (reference sequence). V was pared by 4 bases and J by 0 bases, with 13 bases between. This CDR3 is CASSSNRASSYNEQFF. CDR3 nucleotides: TGTGCCAGCAGTTCAAACAGGGCGAGCTCCTACAATGAGCAGTTCTTC.

The rearrangement joins TRBV5-1 to TRBJ1-4; the match to TRBD1 covers 7 bases. Germline V CDR1 and CDR2: SGHRS, YFSETQ. The CDR3 is 19 amino acids. V was pared by 3 bases and J by 5 bases, with 19 bases of the junction left unmatched. CDR3 protein: CASSSLPYTPDRINEKLFF. In DNA, the CDR3 is TGCGCCAGCAGCTCATTGCCTTATACCCCGGACAGGATAAATGAAAAACTGTTTTTT.

This chain connects TRBV9 to TRBJ2-7, with 8 bases aligning to TRBD1. Germline CDR1 is SGDLS and CDR2 is YYNGEE. CDR3 length equals 15 residues. Unmatched junction bases numbered 9, after V lost 4 bases and J lost 3 bases. The CDR3 sequence: CASSPGTGLYYEQYF. CDR3 nucleotide sequence: TGTGCCAGCAGCCCCGGGACAGGCCTGTACTACGAGCAGTACTTC.

The V call is TRBV5-4, the J call TRBJ2-5; D uncertain. The CDR3 covers 15 residues. Germline CDR1 is SGHNT and CDR2 is YYREEE (reference sequence). V was trimmed by 1 base and J by 8 bases, leaving 18 bases between them. The CDR3 protein is CASSLFLDQWRTQYF. DNA for the CDR3: TGTGCCAGCAGCTTGTTCCTAGACCAGTGGCGAACCCAGTACTTC.

V is TRBV6-5 and J is TRBJ1-5; a weak D match, TRBD1 (5 bases). CDR3 length equals 15 residues. CDR1 and CDR2 (germline): MNHEY, SVGAGI. V was shortened by 6 bases and J by 0 bases, with 12 bases between the two germline ends. The CDR3 DNA reads TGTGCCAGCAGACGCACAGGATTTAGCAATCAGCCCCAGCATTTT. Translating it yields CASRRTGFSNQPQHF.

This clone has only a few counts. This chain uses TRBV28 with TRBJ2-7; TRBD2 is a possible D gene (5 bases). The CDR3 extends over 13 amino acids. V was pared by 7 bases and J by 2 bases, with 12 bases between. The germline V gene has CDR1 MDHEN and CDR2 SYDVKM. In DNA form, the CDR3 reads TGTGCCAGCACTCAGCGGCGGGCCTACGAGCAGTACTTC. This gives the protein CASTQRRAYEQYF. Using reference TRBV28 and TRBJ2-7 for the parts outside the CDR3, the full variable domain is DVKVTQSSRYLVKRTGEKVFLECVQDMDHENMFWYRQDPGLGLRLIYFSYDVKMKEKGDIPEGYSVSREKKERFSLILESASTNQTSMYLCASTQRRAYEQYFGPGTRLTVT.

There are a few counts of this clone. The chain combines TRBV9 with TRBJ2-6, with D possibly matching TRBD2 (5 bases). V was cut by 1 base and J by 0 bases, with 11 bases left in between. The CDR3 loop spans 17 amino acids. Germline V gene lookup returns CDR1 SGDLS and CDR2 YYNGEE. For the CDR3, the DNA is TGTGCCAGCAGCGTAAGCCCCCGGGGCTCTGGGGCCAACGTCCTGACTTTC. Protein sequence: CASSVSPRGSGANVLTF.

The chain links TRBV28 to TRBJ1-2; no clear D. The CDR3 length is 15 residues. V was shortened by 8 bases and J by 5 bases, with 21 bases between the two germline ends. CDR1 MDHEN and CDR2 SYDVKM come from the germline V gene. Written as DNA, the CDR3 is TGTGCCAGCTCCCCGGTGGAGCGGAACCTATATGGCTACACCTTC. It codes for CASSPVERNLYGYTF.

The chain couples TRBV4-1 to TRBJ2-1; D is undetermined. The V gene's germline CDR1 is MGHRA and CDR2 YSYEKL. Deletions cut 0 bases from V and 10 bases from J, with 16 bases between. The CDR3 has 15 amino acids. In nucleotides, the CDR3 is TGCGCCAGCAGCCAAGAACCACATAAGGTACAGGAGCAGTTCTTC. Translating it yields CASSQEPHKVQEQFF.

The chain combines TRBV7-9 with TRBJ1-1; 7 positions match TRBD1. The germline V gene encodes CDR1 SEHNR and CDR2 FQNEAQ (reference sequence). The CDR3 is 13 residues long. With 10 bases clipped from V and 5 bases from J, the junction kept 10 bases outside the gene matches. The CDR3 DNA reads as TGTGCCACCTCAGGACAGGTCAAAACTGAAGCTTTCTTT. Protein product: CATSGQVKTEAFF.

This clone appeared once. This sequence joins TRBV28 and TRBJ1-2; 9 nucleotides agree with TRBD1. The CDR3 covers 14 residues. Germline V gene data show CDR1 as MDHEN and CDR2 as SYDVKM. The ends lost 6 bases at V and 6 bases at J; junction bases unmatched: 8. The CDR3 sequence: CASRLPGQGHGYTF. CDR3 nucleotides: TGTGCCAGCAGATTACCGGGACAGGGCCATGGCTACACCTTC.

The chain has TRBV5-5 and TRBJ2-6, with 7 nucleotides matching TRBD1. The V segment lost 4 bases and the J segment 4 bases; nucleotides outside the gene matches: 11. CDR1 is SGHKS and CDR2 is YYEKEE in the germline V gene (reference sequence). There are 17 residues in the CDR3. CDR3 amino acids: CASSVIMTGSGANVLTF. CDR3 in DNA: TGTGCCAGCAGCGTAATTATGACAGGGTCCGGGGCCAACGTCCTGACTTTC. The full variable domain, completed using reference TRBV5-5 and TRBJ2-6, is DAGVTQSPTHLIKTRGQQVTLRCSPISGHKSVSWYQQVLGQGPQFIFQYYEKEERGRGNFPDRFSARQFPNYSSELNVNALLLGDSALYLCASSVIMTGSGANVLTFGAGSRLTVL.

V is TRBV11-2 and J is TRBJ2-3; D perhaps matches TRBD2 (6 bases). From germline, CDR1 is SGHAT and CDR2 FQNNGV. This CDR3 region has 17 residues. Trimming removed 0 bases from V and 1 base from J, with 14 bases in between. The CDR3 DNA reads as TGTGCCAGCAGCTTAGATAATGCGGGACGCCGCACAGATACGCAGTATTTT. This encodes CASSLDNAGRRTDTQYF.

V gene TRBV19 combines with J gene TRBJ1-5; D gene unclear. The germline V gene has CDR1 LNHDA and CDR2 SQIVND (reference sequence). The CDR3 contains 13 residues. V was shortened by 7 bases and J by 3 bases, with 10 bases between the two germline ends. The CDR3 spells CASIAGFNQPQHF. CDR3 bases: TGTGCCAGTATCGCGGGGTTCAATCAGCCCCAGCATTTT.

The V and J genes are TRBV28 and TRBJ2-7; the match to TRBD2 covers 8 bases. CDR3 length: 16 amino acids. Germline CDR1 is MDHEN and CDR2 is SYDVKM. V dropped 0 bases and J dropped 7; count of bases not matched to a gene: 11. CDR3 DNA sequence: TGTGCCAGCAGTTTATGTTGCAGCGGGAGCCACAAGGAGCAGTACTTC. Translation gives CASSLCCSGSHKEQYF.

Notes on this clone: The same CDR3 arises from other DNA sequences in this sample as well. The rearrangement links TRBV6-4 to TRBJ2-1, with 8 bases identical to TRBD2. The CDR3 covers 15 residues. Looked up from germline, CDR1 is MRHNA and CDR2 is SNTAGT. The trim removed 3 bases at V and 7 bases at J, leaving 8 bases unmatched. The CDR3 bases are TGTGCCAGCAGTGAGGACGGGGGGGCTCAGAATGAGCAGTTCTTC. Its translation is CASSEDGGAQNEQFF.

The count of this clone is one. This chain links TRBV18 with TRBJ1-1, with a possible D match to TRBD1 (6 bases). V dropped 3 bases and J dropped 0 bases, with 8 bases sitting between them. Germline V gene data show CDR1 as KGHSH and CDR2 as LQKENI. This CDR3 region has 14 residues. This chain's CDR3 is CASSPQGMNTEAFF. The CDR3 DNA is TGTGCCAGCTCACCCCAGGGGATGAACACTGAAGCTTTCTTT.

The rearrangement links TRBV2 to TRBJ2-2; a possible D gene is TRBD1 (5 bases). In germline, CDR1 is SNHLY, CDR2 FYNNEI. The CDR3 length is 13 residues. Trimming stripped 9 bases from V and 3 bases from J, with 11 bases between. This CDR3 is CARETGDTGELFF. Written as DNA, the CDR3 is TGTGCCAGAGAAACAGGAGACACCGGGGAGCTGTTTTTT.

The chain links TRBV7-9 to TRBJ2-1, with D perhaps TRBD1 (6 bases). The length of the CDR3 is 16 residues. Germline CDR1 is SEHNR and CDR2 is FQNEAQ (reference sequence). Trimming removed 0 bases at V and 8 bases at J, with 17 bases between. Here the CDR3 reads CASSLALGTTIYEQFF. CDR3 nucleotides: TGTGCCAGCAGCTTAGCCCTCGGGACAACTATTTATGAGCAGTTCTTC.

This rearrangement joins TRBV21-1 to TRBJ2-7; the D call in the table, TRBD1, was not verified against the DNA. TRBV21-1 is reported as a pseudogene. CDR3 length equals 17 residues. In DNA form, the CDR3 reads TGTGCCAGCAGCAAACCGAATCGGACAGGGGCCTCCTACGAGCAGTACTTC. Encoded protein: CASSKPNRTGASYEQYF.

CDR3 sequence (DNA): TGTGCCAGCAGGGGACAGGGAAACATTCAGTACTTC. Translating it yields CASRGQGNIQYF. J is TRBJ2-4 and V is TRBV6-5, with 9 bases lining up with TRBD1. Germline trimming cut 6 bases from V and 6 bases from J; bases unmatched to any gene: 0. Per germline, CDR1 MNHEY and CDR2 SVGAGI. The CDR3 is 12 residues long.

V usage is TRBV5-1 and J usage is TRBJ2-7; 9 bases map to TRBD1. Germline CDR1 is SGHRS and CDR2 is YFSETQ. This CDR3 is 17 amino acids long. V was clipped by 0 bases and J by 2 bases; unmatched bases: 9. The CDR3: CASSLVSADRGPYEQYF. The CDR3 nucleotides read TGCGCCAGCAGCTTGGTAAGCGCGGACAGGGGCCCCTACGAGCAGTACTTC.

CDR3 nucleotides: TGTGCCAGCAGTACCCCGAGGGACACTCTCTCTGGGGCCAACGTCCTGACTTTC. It is translated as CASSTPRDTLSGANVLTF. The rearrangement joins TRBV28 to TRBJ2-6; D is perhaps TRBD1 (6 bases). Trimming left V 5 bases short and J 0 bases short, with 17 bases between. CDR3 length equals 18 residues. CDR1 is MDHEN, CDR2 SYDVKM, per germline.

The chain is built from TRBV5-5 and TRBJ2-7; 7 bases line up with TRBD1. V lost 2 bases, J lost 2 bases, and 10 bases stayed unmatched. CDR3 length equals 16 residues. Germline V gene lookup returns CDR1 SGHKS and CDR2 YYEKEE (reference sequence). The CDR3 region has the DNA TGTGCCAGCAGCTTCCAGCCCATAACAGGGGCCTACGAGCAGTACTTC. It translates to CASSFQPITGAYEQYF.

The rearrangement uses TRBV14 and TRBJ2-5; a weak D match, TRBD1 (5 bases). The CDR3 is 15 amino acids. The ends were cut back, 0 bases at V and 11 bases at J, with 19 bases in the middle. The germline CDR1 and CDR2 sequences are SGHDN and FVKESK. CDR3 coding DNA: TGTGCCAGCAGCCAAGATTCAGGGTTTCTGTATCGGCAGTACTTC. It translates to CASSQDSGFLYRQYF.

The gene calls are TRBV28 and TRBJ2-3; D is ambiguous. Germline V gene sequence: CDR1 MDHEN, CDR2 SYDVKM. The V end was cut by 2 bases, the J end by 1 base, with 7 bases between. The length of the CDR3 is 14 residues. The CDR3 coding sequence is TGTGCCAGCAGTTTAATGCGAGGCACAGATACGCAGTATTTT. It is translated as CASSLMRGTDTQYF. Complete variable domain (other parts from reference TRBV28 and TRBJ2-3): DVKVTQSSRYLVKRTGEKVFLECVQDMDHENMFWYRQDPGLGLRLIYFSYDVKMKEKGDIPEGYSVSREKKERFSLILESASTNQTSMYLCASSLMRGTDTQYFGPGTRLTVL.

The V call is TRBV11-3, the J call TRBJ2-5; D is perhaps TRBD2 (5 bases). V was cut by 2 bases and J by 3 bases, with 10 bases left in between. From germline, CDR1 is SGHNT and CDR2 YENEEA. This CDR3 is 14 amino acids long. The CDR3 bases are TGTGCCAGCAGCTTAAGTCCTAGCAAAGAGACCCAGTACTTC. Protein product: CASSLSPSKETQYF.

V is TRBV7-7 and J is TRBJ2-1; tentatively, D is TRBD2 (6 bases). The V gene lost 1 base and the J gene lost 9 bases, with 13 bases spanning the gap. This CDR3 is 14 amino acids long. Per germline, CDR1 SSHAT and CDR2 FNYEAQ (reference sequence). The CDR3 is CASSLGGGTGEQFF. CDR3 nucleotide sequence: TGTGCCAGCAGCTTAGGGGGCGGGACTGGTGAGCAGTTCTTC.

This clone came up once. The chain joins TRBV2 to TRBJ1-3, with D possibly TRBD1 on 5 matching bases. The CDR3 contains 15 residues. With 4 bases removed from V and 2 bases from J, the gap between germline ends came to 12 bases. Germline CDR1 reads SNHLY; CDR2 reads FYNNEI. The CDR3 loop reads CASSVVGPAGNTIYF. The CDR3 DNA reads TGTGCCAGCAGTGTTGTGGGGCCCGCTGGAAACACCATATATTTT.